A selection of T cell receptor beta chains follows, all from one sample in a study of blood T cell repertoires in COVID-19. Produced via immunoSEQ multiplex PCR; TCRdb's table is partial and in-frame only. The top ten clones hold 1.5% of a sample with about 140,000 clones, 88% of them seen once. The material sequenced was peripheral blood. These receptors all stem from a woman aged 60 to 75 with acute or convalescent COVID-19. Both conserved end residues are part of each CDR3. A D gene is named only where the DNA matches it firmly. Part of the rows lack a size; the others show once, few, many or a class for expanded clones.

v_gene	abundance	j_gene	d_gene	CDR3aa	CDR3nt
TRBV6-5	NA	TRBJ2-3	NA	CASSYSGAGTDTQYF	TGTGCCAGCAGCTACTCGGGCGCGGGGACAGATACGCAGTATTTT
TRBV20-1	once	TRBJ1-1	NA	CSASQVDTEAFF	TGCAGTGCTAGTCAGGTGGACACTGAAGCTTTCTTT
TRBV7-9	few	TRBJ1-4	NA	CASSTSVGGNEKLFF	TGTGCCAGCAGCACCTCGGTCGGGGGGAATGAAAAACTGTTTTTT
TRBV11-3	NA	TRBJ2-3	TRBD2	CASSSGTSGTDTQYF	TGTGCCAGCAGCTCCGGGACTAGCGGCACAGATACGCAGTATTTT
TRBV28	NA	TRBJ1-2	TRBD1	CASRVRDSSNYGYTF	TGTGCCAGCAGAGTGCGGGACAGCTCTAACTATGGCTACACCTTC
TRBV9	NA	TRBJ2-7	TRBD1	CASSSGTGLHEQYF	TGTGCCAGCAGCTCCGGGACAGGGTTGCACGAGCAGTACTTC
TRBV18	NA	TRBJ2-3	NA	CASSLVTDTQYF	TGTGCCAGCTCACTAGTCACAGATACGCAGTATTTT
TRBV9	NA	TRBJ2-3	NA	CASSPEVRHTQYF	TGTGCCAGCAGCCCCGAGGTGCGTCATACGCAGTATTTT
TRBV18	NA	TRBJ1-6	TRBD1	CASSLSDRGNNSPLHF	TGTGCCAGCTCACTTTCGGACAGGGGGAATAATTCACCCCTCCACTTT
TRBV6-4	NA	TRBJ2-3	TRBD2	CASSLTSGGLTDTQYF	TGTGCCAGCAGCCTGACTAGCGGGGGCCTCACAGATACGCAGTATTTT
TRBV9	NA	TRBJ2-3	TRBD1	CASSPGRDRPHPTDTQYF	TGTGCCAGCAGCCCCGGACGGGACAGGCCTCACCCCACAGATACGCAGTATTTT
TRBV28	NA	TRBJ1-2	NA	CASSPDTYGYTF	TGTGCCAGCAGCCCCGACACATATGGCTACACCTTC
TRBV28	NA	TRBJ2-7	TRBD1	CASSLLGTAYEQYF	TGTGCCAGCAGTTTATTGGGGACAGCCTACGAGCAGTACTTC
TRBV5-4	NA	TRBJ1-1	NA	CASSPGGTLQNTEAFF	TGTGCCAGCAGCCCCGGGGGGACCTTACAGAACACTGAAGCTTTCTTT
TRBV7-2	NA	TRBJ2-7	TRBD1	CASSSQGTTTYEQYF	TGTGCCAGCAGTTCACAGGGGACGACGACCTACGAGCAGTACTTC
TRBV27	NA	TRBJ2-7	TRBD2	CASSFREAGAEQYF	TGTGCCAGCAGTTTTAGGGAAGCGGGAGCCGAGCAGTACTTC
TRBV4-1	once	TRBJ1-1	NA	CASSQVRSYGEVNTEAFF	TGCGCCAGCAGCCAAGTAAGGAGTTATGGGGAGGTAAACACTGAAGCTTTCTTT
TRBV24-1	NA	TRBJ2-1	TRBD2	CATGGTSGDQEQFF	TGTGCCACCGGCGGGACTAGCGGGGATCAAGAGCAGTTCTTC
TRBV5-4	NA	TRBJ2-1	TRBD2	CASSLERAGGPYEQFF	TGTGCCAGCAGCTTGGAGAGGGCGGGGGGGCCCTATGAGCAGTTCTTC
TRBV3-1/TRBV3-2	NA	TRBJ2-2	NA	CASSQGSGRGGVTGELFF	TGTGCCAGCAGCCAAGGGTCGGGCAGGGGCGGCGTCACCGGGGAGCTGTTTTTT
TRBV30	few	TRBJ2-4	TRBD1	CAWEQGFRQNIQYF	TGTGCCTGGGAACAGGGGTTTCGGCAAAACATTCAGTACTTC
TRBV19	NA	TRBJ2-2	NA	CASRRPQGPNTGELFF	TGTGCCAGTAGGAGGCCCCAGGGCCCGAACACCGGGGAGCTGTTTTTT
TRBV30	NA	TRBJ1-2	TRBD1	CAWRYLAHRGGYTF	TGTGCCTGGAGGTACCTCGCTCACAGGGGCGGCTACACCTTC
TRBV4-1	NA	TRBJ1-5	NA	CASSQVKGMNNQPQHF	TGCGCCAGCAGCCAAGTAAAGGGGATGAACAATCAGCCCCAGCATTTT
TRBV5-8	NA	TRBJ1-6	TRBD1	CASLRTGGNSPLHF	TGTGCCAGCTTAAGGACAGGGGGCAATTCACCCCTCCACTTT
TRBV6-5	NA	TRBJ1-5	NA	CASSYLKGGQPQHF	TGTGCCAGCAGCTACCTGAAAGGCGGTCAGCCCCAGCATTTT
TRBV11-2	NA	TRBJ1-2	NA	CASSSQGNYGYTF	TGTGCCAGCAGCTCCCAGGGAAACTATGGCTACACCTTC
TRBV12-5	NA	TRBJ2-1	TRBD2	CASGGLADEQFF	TGTGCTAGTGGGGGCCTAGCGGATGAGCAGTTCTTC
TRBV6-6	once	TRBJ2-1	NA	CASSPGTWGQKPYNEQFF	TGTGCCAGCAGTCCCGGGACATGGGGACAAAAACCATACAATGAGCAGTTCTTC
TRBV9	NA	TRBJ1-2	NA	CASSPNGDYGYTF	TGTGCCAGCAGCCCAAACGGGGACTATGGCTACACCTTC
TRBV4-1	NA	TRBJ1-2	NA	CASSHINRVLGYTF	TGCGCCAGCAGCCATATTAACAGGGTTCTTGGCTACACCTTC
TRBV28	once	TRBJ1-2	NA	CASSLMGSVGGYTF	TGTGCCAGCAGTTTAATGGGGAGTGTCGGTGGCTACACCTTC
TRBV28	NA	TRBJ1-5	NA	CASSLYRSSQPQHF	TGTGCCAGCAGTTTGTACAGGTCCTCCCAGCCCCAGCATTTT
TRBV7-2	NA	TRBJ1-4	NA	CASSLVSTNEKLFF	TGTGCCAGCAGCTTAGTCTCAACTAATGAAAAACTGTTTTTT
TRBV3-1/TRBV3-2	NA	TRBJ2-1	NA	CASRRESSYNEQFF	TGTGCCAGCCGCCGAGAGAGCTCCTACAATGAGCAGTTCTTC
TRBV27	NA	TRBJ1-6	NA	CASSLIAGASRSPLHF	TGTGCCAGCAGTTTAATAGCAGGGGCATCACGGTCCCCCCTCCACTTT
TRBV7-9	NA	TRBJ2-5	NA	CASSSTGSREETQYF	TGTGCCAGCAGCTCGACAGGATCGCGGGAAGAGACCCAGTACTTC
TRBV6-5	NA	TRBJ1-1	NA	CASSYGGRSTEAFF	TGTGCCAGCAGTTACGGGGGCCGGAGTACTGAAGCTTTCTTT
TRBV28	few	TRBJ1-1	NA	CASRLLFSVTGSGNTEAFF	TGTGCCAGCAGACTACTCTTTTCGGTGACAGGCTCCGGGAACACTGAAGCTTTCTTT
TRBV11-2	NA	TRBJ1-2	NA	CASSPTGRANYGYTF	TGTGCCAGCAGCCCAACAGGGAGGGCTAACTATGGCTACACCTTC
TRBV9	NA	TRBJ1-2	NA	CASSVRAPPSRYGYTF	TGTGCCAGCAGCGTGAGGGCCCCACCCTCCCGCTATGGCTACACCTTC
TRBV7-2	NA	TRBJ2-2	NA	CASSITRGADTGELFF	TGTGCCAGCAGCATCACCAGGGGAGCGGACACCGGGGAGCTGTTTTTT
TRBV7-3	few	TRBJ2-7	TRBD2	CASSSSGGSSYEQYF	TGTGCCAGCAGCTCTAGCGGGGGGAGCTCCTACGAGCAGTACTTC
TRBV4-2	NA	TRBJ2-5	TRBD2	CASSQDLGGFETQYF	TGTGCCAGCAGCCAAGATCTGGGGGGGTTCGAGACCCAGTACTTC
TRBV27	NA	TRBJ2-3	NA	CASTNSGADTQYF	TGTGCCAGCACCAATTCGGGAGCTGATACGCAGTATTTT
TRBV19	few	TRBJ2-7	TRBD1	CASKGGQGAFYEQYF	TGTGCCAGTAAAGGGGGACAGGGCGCCTTCTACGAGCAGTACTTC
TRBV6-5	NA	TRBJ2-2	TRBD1	CASSSPGQGITGELFF	TGTGCCAGCAGTTCACCCGGACAGGGGATCACCGGGGAGCTGTTTTTT
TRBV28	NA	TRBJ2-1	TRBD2	CASRLETSGYNEQFF	TGTGCCAGCAGACTAGAGACTAGCGGATACAATGAGCAGTTCTTC